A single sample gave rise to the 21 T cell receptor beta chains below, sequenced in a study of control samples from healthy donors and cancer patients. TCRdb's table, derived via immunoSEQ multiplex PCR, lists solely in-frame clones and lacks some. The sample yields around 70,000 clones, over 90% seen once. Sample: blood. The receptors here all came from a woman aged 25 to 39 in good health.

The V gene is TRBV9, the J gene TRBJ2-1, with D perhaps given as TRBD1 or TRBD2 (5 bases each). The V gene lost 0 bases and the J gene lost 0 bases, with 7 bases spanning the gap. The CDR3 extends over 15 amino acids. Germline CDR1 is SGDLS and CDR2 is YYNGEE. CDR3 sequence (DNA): TGTGCCAGCAGCGTAGCAGGGACCTCCTACAATGAGCAGTTCTTC. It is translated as CASSVAGTSYNEQFF.

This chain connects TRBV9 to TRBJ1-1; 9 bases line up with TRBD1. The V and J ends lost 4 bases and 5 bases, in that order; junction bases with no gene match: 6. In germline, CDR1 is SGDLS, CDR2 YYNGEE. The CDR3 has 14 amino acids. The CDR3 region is CASSPHRGHTEAFF. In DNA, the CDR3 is TGTGCCAGCAGCCCTCACAGGGGGCATACTGAAGCTTTCTTT.

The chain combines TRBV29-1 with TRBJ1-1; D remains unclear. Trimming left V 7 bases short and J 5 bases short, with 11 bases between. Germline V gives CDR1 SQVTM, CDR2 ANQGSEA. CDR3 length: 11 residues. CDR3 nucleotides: TGCAGCGCGAGTCCATCGACTGAAGCTTTCTTT. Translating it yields CSASPSTEAFF.

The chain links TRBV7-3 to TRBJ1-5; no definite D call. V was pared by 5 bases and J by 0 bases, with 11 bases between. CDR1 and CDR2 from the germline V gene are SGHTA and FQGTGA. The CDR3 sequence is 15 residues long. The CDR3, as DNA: TGTGCCAGCAGCCTGGGAGATCTTAGCAATCAGCCCCAGCATTTT. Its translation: CASSLGDLSNQPQHF.

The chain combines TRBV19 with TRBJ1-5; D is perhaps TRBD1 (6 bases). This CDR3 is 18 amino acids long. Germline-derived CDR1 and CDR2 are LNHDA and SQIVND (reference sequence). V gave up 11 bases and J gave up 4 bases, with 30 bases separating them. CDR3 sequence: CASMKYTPGDMWNQPQHF. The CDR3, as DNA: TGTGCCTCGATGAAATATACTCCGGGGGACATGTGGAATCAGCCCCAGCATTTT. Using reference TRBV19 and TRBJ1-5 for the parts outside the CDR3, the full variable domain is DGGITQSPKYLFRKEGQNVTLSCEQNLNHDAMYWYRQDPGQGLRLIYYSQIVNDFQKGDIAEGYSVSREKKESFPLTVTSAQKNPTAFYLCASMKYTPGDMWNQPQHFGDGTRLSIL.

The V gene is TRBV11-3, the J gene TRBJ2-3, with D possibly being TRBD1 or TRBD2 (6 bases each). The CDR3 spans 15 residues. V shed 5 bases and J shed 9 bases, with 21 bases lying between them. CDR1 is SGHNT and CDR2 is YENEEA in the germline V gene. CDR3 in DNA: TGTGCCAGCAGCCAGCAGCAGCTAGTGGGGGGCACGCAGTATTTT. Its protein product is CASSQQQLVGGTQYF.

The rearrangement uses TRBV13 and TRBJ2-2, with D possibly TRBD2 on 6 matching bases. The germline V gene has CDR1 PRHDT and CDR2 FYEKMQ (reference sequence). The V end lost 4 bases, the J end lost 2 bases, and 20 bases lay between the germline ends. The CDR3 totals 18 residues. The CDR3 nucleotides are TGTGCCAGCAGCTCCCGCCCCGGGGACTGGCTCAACACCGGGGAGCTGTTTTTT. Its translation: CASSSRPGDWLNTGELFF.

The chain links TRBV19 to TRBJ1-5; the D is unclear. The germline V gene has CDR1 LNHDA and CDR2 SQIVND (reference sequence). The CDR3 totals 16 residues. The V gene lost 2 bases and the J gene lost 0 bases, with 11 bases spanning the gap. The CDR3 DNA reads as TGTGCCAGTAGTATAATGGGCAGGCCTAGCAATCAGCCCCAGCATTTT. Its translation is CASSIMGRPSNQPQHF.

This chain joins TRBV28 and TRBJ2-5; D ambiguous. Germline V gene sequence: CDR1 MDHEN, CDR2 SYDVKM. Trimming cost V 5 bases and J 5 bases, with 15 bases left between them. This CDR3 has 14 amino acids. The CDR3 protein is CASSMAHSYETQYF. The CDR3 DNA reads TGTGCCAGCAGTATGGCCCATAGTTATGAGACCCAGTACTTC.

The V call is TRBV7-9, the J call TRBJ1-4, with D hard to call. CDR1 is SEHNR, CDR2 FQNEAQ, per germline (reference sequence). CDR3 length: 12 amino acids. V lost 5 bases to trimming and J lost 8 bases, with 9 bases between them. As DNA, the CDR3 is TGTGCCAGCAGCACCGTCGGGGAAAAACTGTTTTTT. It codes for CASSTVGEKLFF. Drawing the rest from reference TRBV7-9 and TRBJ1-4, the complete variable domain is DTGVSQNPRHKITKRGQNVTFRCDPISEHNRLYWYRQTLGQGPEFLTYFQNEAQLEKSRLLSDRFSAERPKGSFSTLEIQRTEQGDSAMYLCASSTVGEKLFFGSGTQLSVL.

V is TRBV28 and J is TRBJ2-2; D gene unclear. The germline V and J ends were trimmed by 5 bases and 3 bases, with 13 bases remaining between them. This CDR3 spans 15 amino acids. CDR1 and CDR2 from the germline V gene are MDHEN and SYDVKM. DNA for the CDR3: TGTGCCAGCAGTGCAGGTAGTTGGGACACCGGGGAGCTGTTTTTT. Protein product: CASSAGSWDTGELFF.

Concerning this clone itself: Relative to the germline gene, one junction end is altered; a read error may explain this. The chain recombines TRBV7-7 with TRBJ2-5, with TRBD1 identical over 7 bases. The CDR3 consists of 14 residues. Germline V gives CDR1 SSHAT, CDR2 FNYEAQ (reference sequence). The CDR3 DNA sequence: TGTGCTAGCAGCCCACCCCAACAGGGGCTACCCCAGTACTTC. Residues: CASSPPQQGLPQYF.

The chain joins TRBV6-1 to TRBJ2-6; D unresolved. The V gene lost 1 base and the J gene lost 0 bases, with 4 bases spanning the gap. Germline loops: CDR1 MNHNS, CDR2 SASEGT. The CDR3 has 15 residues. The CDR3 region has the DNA TGTGCCAGCAGTGAAGAGGACTCTGGGGCCAACGTCCTGACTTTC. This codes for CASSEEDSGANVLTF.

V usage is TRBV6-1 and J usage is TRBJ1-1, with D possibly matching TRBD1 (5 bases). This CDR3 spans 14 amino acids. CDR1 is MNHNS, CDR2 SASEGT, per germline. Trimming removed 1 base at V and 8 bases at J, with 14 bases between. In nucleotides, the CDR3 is TGTGCCAGCAGTGAAGGGTGGGGCGGGGCGGAAGCTTTCTTT. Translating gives CASSEGWGGAEAFF.

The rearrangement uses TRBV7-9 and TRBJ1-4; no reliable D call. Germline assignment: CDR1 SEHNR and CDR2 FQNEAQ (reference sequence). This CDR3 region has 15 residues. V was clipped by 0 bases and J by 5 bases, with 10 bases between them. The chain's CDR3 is CASSLALDSNEKLFF. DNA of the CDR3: TGTGCCAGCAGCTTAGCCCTGGACTCAAATGAAAAACTGTTTTTT.

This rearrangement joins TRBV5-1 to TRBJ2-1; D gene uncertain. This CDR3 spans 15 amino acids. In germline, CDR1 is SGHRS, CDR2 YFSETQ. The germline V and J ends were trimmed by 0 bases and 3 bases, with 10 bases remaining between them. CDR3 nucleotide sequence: TGCGCCAGCAGCTTGGGTTACGGAAACTACAATGAGCAGTTCTTC. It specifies CASSLGYGNYNEQFF. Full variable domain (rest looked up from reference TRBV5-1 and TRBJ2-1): KAGVTQTPRYLIKTRGQQVTLSCSPISGHRSVSWYQQTPGQGLQFLFEYFSETQRNKGNFPGRFSGRQFSNSRSEMNVSTLELGDSALYLCASSLGYGNYNEQFFGPGTRLTVL.

Here the CDR3 DNA reads TGTGCCAGCAGTTACGGCCAAAATCAGCCCCAGCATTTT. Its translation: CASSYGQNQPQHF. V is TRBV6-2 or TRBV6-3 and J is TRBJ1-5, with D unclear. The CDR3 spans 13 residues. Germline loops: CDR1 MNHEY, CDR2 SVGEGT. Trimming removed 2 bases at V and 4 bases at J, with 6 bases between.

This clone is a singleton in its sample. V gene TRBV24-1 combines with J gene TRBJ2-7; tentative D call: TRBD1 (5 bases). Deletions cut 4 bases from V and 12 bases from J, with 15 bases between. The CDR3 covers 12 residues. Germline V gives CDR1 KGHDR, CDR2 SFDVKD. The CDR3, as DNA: TGTGCCACCAGTGACCCTGGGGCTAGGCTGTACGTC. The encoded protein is CATSDPGARLYV.

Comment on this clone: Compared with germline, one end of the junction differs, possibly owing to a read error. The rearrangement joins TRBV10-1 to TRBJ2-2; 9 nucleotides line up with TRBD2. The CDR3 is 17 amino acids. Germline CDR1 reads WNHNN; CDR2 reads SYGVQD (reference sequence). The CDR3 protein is CARSEGAGGPSTGELFF. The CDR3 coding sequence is TGCGCCCGCAGTGAGGGGGCGGGGGGGCCGAGCACCGGGGAGCTGTTTTTT.

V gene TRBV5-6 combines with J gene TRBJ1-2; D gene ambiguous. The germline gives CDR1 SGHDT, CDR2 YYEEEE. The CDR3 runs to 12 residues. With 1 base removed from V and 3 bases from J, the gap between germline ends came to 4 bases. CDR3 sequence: CASSLNYYGYTF. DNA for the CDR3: TGTGCCAGCAGCTTGAATTACTATGGCTACACCTTC.

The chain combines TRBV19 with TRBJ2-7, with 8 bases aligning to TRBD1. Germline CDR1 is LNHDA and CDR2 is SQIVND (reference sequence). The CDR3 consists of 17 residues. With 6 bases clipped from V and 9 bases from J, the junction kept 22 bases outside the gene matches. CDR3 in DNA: TGTGCCAGTAGCACACTACTGCCGGGACAGGAGATGGTTGGGCAGTACTTC. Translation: CASSTLLPGQEMVGQYF.